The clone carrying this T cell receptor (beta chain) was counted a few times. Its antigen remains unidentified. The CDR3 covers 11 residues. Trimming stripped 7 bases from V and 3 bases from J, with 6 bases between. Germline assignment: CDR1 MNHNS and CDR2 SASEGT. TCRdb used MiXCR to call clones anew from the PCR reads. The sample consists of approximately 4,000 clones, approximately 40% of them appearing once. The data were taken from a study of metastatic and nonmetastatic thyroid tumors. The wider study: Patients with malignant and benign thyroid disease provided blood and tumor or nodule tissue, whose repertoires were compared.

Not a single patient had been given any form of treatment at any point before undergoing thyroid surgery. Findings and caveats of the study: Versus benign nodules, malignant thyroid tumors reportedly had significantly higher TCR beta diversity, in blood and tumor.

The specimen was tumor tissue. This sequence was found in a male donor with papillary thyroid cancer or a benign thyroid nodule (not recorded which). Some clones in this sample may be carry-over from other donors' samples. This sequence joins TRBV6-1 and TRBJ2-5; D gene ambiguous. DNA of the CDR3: TGTGCCAGCAATGGGAAAGAGACCCAGTACTTC. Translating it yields CASNGKETQYF.